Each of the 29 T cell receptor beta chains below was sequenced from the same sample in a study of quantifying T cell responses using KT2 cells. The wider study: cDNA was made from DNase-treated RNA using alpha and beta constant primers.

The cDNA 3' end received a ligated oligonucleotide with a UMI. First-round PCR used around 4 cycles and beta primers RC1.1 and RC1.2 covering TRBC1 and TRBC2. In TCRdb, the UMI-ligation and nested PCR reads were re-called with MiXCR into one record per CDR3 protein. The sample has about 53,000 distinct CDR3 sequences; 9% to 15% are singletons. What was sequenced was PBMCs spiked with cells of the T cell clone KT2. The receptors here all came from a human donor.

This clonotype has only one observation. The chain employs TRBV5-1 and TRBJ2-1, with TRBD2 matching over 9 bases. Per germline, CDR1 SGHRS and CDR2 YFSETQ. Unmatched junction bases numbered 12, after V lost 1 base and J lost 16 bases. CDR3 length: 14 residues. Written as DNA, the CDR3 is TGCGCCAGCAGCTTGAGTGAATCAGCGGGAGGAGTCTTCTTC. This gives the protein CASSLSESAGGVFF.

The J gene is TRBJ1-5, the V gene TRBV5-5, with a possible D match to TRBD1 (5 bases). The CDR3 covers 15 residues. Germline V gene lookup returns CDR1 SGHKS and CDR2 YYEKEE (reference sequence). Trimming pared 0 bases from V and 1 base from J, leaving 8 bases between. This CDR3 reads CASSLEGTSNQPQHF. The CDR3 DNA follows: TGTGCCAGCAGCTTGGAGGGGACGAGCAATCAGCCCCAGCATTTT.

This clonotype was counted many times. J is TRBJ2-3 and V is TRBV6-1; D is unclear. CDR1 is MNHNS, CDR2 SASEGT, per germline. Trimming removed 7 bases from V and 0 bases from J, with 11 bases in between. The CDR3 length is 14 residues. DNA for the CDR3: TGTGCCAGCATCGAGGACCTAAGCACAGATACGCAGTATTTT. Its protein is CASIEDLSTDTQYF.

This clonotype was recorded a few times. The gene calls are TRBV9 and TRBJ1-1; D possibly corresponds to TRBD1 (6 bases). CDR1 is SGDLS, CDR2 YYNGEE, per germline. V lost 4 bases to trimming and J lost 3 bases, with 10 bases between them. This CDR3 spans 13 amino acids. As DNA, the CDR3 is TGTGCCAGCAGCCGGGACATATACACTGAAGCTTTCTTT. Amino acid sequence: CASSRDIYTEAFF.

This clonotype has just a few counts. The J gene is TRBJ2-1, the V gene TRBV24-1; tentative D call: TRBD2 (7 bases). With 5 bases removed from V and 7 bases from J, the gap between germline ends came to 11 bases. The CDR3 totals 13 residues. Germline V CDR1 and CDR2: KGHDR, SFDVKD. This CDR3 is CATSGGGGNEQFF. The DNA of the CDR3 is TGTGCCACCAGTGGAGGGGGGGGTAATGAGCAGTTCTTC.

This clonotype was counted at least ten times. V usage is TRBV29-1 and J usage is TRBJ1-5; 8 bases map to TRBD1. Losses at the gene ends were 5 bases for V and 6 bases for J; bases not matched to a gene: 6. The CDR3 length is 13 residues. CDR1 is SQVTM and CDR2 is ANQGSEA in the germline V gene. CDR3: CSVSGQGGQPQHF. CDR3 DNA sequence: TGCAGCGTTAGCGGACAGGGAGGTCAGCCCCAGCATTTT.

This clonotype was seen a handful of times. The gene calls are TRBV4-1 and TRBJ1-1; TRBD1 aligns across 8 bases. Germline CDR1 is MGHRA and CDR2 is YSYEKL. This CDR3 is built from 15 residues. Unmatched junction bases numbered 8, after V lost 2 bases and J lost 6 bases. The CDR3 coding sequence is TGCGCCAGCAGCCAACTAGGAGGGACAGGCTCTGAAGCTTTCTTT. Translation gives CASSQLGGTGSEAFF.

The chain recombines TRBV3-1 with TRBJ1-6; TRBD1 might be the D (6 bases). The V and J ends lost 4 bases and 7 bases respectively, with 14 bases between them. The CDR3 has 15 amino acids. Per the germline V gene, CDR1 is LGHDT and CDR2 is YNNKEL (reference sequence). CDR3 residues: CASSRLGGINSPLHF. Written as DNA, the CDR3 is TGTGCCAGCAGCCGACTAGGGGGAATCAATTCACCCCTCCACTTT.

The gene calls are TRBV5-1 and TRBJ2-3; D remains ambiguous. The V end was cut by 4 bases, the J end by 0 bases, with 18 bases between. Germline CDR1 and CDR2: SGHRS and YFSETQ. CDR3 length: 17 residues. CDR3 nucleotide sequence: TGCGCCAGCAGCCGATCCACGGCAACCCCTAGCACAGATACGCAGTATTTT. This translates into CASSRSTATPSTDTQYF.

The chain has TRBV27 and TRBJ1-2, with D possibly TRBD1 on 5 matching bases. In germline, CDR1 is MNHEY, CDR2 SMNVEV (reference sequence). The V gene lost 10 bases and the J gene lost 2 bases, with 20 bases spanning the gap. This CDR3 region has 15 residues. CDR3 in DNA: TGTGCCACACCTTCTAGACAGATACTAAACTATGGCTACACCTTC. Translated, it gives CATPSRQILNYGYTF.

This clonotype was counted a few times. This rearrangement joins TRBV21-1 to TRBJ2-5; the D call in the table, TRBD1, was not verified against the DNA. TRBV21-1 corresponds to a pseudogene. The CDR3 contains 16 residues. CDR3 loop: CASSKLGRYDEETQYF. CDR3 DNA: TGTGCCAGCAGCAAACTTGGGCGCTACGACGAAGAGACCCAGTACTTC.

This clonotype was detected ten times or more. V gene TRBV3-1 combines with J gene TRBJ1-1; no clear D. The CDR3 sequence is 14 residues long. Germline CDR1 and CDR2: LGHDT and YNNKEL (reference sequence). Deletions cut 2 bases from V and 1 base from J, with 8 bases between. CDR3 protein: CASSQNHANTEAFF. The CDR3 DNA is TGTGCCAGCAGCCAAAATCACGCGAACACTGAAGCTTTCTTT.

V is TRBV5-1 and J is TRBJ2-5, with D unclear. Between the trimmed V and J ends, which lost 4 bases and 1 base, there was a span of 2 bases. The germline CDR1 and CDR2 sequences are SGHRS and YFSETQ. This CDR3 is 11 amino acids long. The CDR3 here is CASSIQETQYF. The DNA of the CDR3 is TGCGCCAGCAGCATCCAAGAGACCCAGTACTTC.

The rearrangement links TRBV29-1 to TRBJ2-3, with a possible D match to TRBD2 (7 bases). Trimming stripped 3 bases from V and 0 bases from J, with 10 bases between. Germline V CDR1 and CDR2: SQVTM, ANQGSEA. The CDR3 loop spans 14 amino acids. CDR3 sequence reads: CSVEGGPSTDTQYF. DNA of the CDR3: TGCAGCGTTGAGGGGGGGCCTAGCACAGATACGCAGTATTTT.

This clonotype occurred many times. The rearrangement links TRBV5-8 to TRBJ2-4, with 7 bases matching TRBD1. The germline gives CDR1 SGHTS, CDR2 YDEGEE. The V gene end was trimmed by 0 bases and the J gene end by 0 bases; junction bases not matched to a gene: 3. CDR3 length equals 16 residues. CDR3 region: CASSLGDSLAKNIQYF. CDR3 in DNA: TGTGCCAGCAGCTTGGGGGACAGTCTAGCCAAAAACATTCAGTACTTC.

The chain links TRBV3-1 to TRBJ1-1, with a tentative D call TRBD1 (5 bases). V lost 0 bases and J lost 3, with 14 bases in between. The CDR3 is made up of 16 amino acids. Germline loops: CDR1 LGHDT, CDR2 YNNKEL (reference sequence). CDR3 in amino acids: CASSQDVRGGDTEAFF. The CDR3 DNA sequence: TGTGCCAGCAGCCAAGATGTTCGGGGGGGGGACACTGAAGCTTTCTTT.

The CDR3 nucleotides read TGTGCCAGCAGCCTACGGAGTAACTATGGCTACACCTTC. It is translated as CASSLRSNYGYTF. The rearrangement links TRBV11-2 to TRBJ1-2; no firm D call. V shed 5 bases and J shed 1 base, with 8 bases lying between them. Germline V gene sequence: CDR1 SGHAT, CDR2 FQNNGV. This CDR3 contains 13 residues.

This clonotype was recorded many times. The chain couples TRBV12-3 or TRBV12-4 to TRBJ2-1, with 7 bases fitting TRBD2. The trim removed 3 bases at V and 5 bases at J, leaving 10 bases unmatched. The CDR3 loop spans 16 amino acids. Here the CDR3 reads CASSFGRTLRDNEQFF. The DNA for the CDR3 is TGTGCCAGCAGTTTCGGGAGGACTCTTAGGGACAATGAGCAGTTCTTC.

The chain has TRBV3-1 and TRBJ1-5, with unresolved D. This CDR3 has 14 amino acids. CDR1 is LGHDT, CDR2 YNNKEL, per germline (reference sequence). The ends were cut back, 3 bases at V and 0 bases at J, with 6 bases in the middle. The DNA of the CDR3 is TGTGCCAGCAGCCATCTGGATAGCAATCAGCCCCAGCATTTT. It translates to CASSHLDSNQPQHF.

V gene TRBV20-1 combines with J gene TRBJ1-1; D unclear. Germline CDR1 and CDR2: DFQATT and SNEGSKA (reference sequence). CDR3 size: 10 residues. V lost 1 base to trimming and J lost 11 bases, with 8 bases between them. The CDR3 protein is CSARGGLAFF. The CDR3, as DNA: TGCAGTGCTAGAGGTGGGCTGGCTTTCTTT.

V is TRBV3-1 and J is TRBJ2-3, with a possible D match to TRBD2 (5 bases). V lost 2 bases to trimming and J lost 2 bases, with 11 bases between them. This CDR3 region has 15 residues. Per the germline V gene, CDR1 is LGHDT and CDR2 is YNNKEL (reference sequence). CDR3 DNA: TGTGCCAGCAGCCAAATCCCGGGATACACAGATACGCAGTATTTT. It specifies CASSQIPGYTDTQYF.

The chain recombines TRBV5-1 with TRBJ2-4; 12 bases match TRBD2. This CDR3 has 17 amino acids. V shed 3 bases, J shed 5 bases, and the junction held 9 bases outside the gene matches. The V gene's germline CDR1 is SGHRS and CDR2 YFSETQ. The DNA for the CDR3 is TGCGCCAGCAGCTCAGGACTAGCGGGAAGGGGTGAAAACATTCAGTACTTC. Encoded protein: CASSSGLAGRGENIQYF.

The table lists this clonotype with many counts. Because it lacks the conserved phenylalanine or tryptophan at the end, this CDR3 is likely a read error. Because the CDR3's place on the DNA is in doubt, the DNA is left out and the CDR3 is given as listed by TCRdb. The CDR3 is CASSQDVGKGERI. This chain uses TRBV4-1 with TRBJ1-1; the table's TRBD1 call for D was not verified on the DNA. The germline CDR1 and CDR2 sequences are MGHRA and YSYEKL. A total of 13 residues make up the CDR3, ends included.

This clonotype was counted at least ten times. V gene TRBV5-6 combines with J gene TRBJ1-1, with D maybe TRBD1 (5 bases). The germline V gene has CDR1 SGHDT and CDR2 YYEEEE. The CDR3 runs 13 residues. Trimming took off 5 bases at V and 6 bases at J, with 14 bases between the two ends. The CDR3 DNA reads TGTGCCAGCAGACAACACAGGTTGTCTGAAGCTTTCTTT. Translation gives CASRQHRLSEAFF.

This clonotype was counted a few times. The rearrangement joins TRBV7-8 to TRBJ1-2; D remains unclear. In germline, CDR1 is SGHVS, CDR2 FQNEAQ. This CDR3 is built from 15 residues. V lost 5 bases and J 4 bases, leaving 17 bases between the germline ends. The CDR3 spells CASSPPPGSGYGYTF. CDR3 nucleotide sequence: TGTGCCAGCAGCCCTCCTCCCGGGTCTGGCTATGGCTACACCTTC.

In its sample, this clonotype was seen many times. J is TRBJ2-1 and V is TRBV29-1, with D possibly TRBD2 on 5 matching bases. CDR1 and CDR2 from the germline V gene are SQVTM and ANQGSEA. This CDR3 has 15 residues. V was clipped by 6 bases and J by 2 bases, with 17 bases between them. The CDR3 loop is CSVAGLDGAYNEQFF. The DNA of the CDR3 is TGCAGCGTCGCTGGACTCGACGGCGCCTACAATGAGCAGTTCTTC.

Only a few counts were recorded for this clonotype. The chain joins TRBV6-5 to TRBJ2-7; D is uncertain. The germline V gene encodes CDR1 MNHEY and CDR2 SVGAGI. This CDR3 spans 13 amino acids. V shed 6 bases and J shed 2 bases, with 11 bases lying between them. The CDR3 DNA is TGTGCCAGCAGGACGGACGGTGCCTACGAGCAGTACTTC. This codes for CASRTDGAYEQYF.

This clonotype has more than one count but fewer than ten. CDR3 DNA: TGTGCCAGCAGTTTAGAGGGCGGGGGGAACACTGAAGCTTTCTTT. Protein sequence: CASSLEGGGNTEAFF. This chain uses TRBV27 with TRBJ1-1, with TRBD1 as a possible D gene (5 bases). The length of the CDR3 is 15 residues. The germline V and J ends were trimmed by 2 bases and 1 base, with 11 bases remaining between them. Germline CDR1 and CDR2: MNHEY and SMNVEV (reference sequence).

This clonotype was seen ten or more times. CDR3 loop: CASSLTSGSYNEQFF. DNA for the CDR3: TGCGCCAGCAGCCTAACTAGCGGCTCCTACAATGAGCAGTTCTTC. The chain carries TRBV5-1 and TRBJ2-1; 8 bases line up with TRBD2. Germline V gene data show CDR1 as SGHRS and CDR2 as YFSETQ. This CDR3 contains 15 residues. Trimming removed 4 bases from V and 0 bases from J; junction bases left unmatched: 3.